These 16 T cell receptor beta chains share one sample of origin, sequenced in a study of patients and donors after allogeneic stem cell transplantation. From the RT-PCR reads, TCRdb called clonotypes with MiXCR, one entry per CDR3 protein. The sample carries approximately 150,000 distinct CDR3 sequences, about 32% recorded once. The specimen was blood, either unsorted or a sorted T cell fraction (not recorded which). These receptors were taken from a human donor who was either an allogeneic HSCT recipient or a stem cell or donor lymphocyte infusion donor (not recorded which). It is not recorded whose cells these are; they may come from a transplant donor.

This clonotype was seen once. V usage is TRBV27 and J usage is TRBJ2-3, with 7 bases that match TRBD2. This CDR3 contains 14 residues. Germline-derived CDR1 and CDR2 are MNHEY and SMNVEV (reference sequence). The trim removed 6 bases at V and 2 bases at J, leaving 5 bases unmatched. The CDR3 reads CASRRTRATDTQYF. CDR3 nucleotides: TGTGCCAGCAGGCGGACTAGAGCCACAGATACGCAGTATTTT.

The CDR3, as DNA: TGCAGTGCTAGGATTGGCAGGCTTGTTAGGAGCCAAGAGACCCAGTACTTC. It yields the protein CSARIGRLVRSQETQYF. The V call is TRBV20-1, the J call TRBJ2-5; D uncertain. V lost 3 bases and J 1 base, leaving 21 bases between the germline ends. The V gene's germline CDR1 is DFQATT and CDR2 SNEGSKA (reference sequence). The CDR3 spans 17 residues.

The rearrangement uses TRBV9 and TRBJ2-3; 8 bases are a match to TRBD2. The V and J ends lost 0 bases and 4 bases, in that order; junction bases with no gene match: 4. CDR3 size: 15 residues. Germline CDR1 and CDR2: SGDLS and YYNGEE. The CDR3 bases are TGTGCCAGCAGCGTAGGGGCGGGAGGAGCAGATACGCAGTATTTT. It codes for CASSVGAGGADTQYF.

This clonotype was counted a few times. The chain couples TRBV5-1 to TRBJ1-3; the match to TRBD1 covers 9 bases. The CDR3 is 14 amino acids. The junction had 6 bases not matched to a gene; V was cut back by 3 bases and J by 8 bases. The germline V gene has CDR1 SGHRS and CDR2 YFSETQ. The CDR3 loop reads CASSSGTGRDTIYF. The CDR3, as DNA: TGCGCCAGCAGCTCCGGGACAGGGAGGGACACCATATATTTT.

There are a few counts of this clonotype. The chain carries TRBV5-5 and TRBJ1-5; D is ambiguous. Germline assignment: CDR1 SGHKS and CDR2 YYEKEE (reference sequence). V dropped 4 bases and J dropped 1 base, with 6 bases sitting between them. The CDR3 covers 13 residues. CDR3 nucleotide sequence: TGTGCCAGCAGCGACATCAGCAATCAGCCCCAGCATTTT. Protein product: CASSDISNQPQHF.

The V gene is TRBV4-3, the J gene TRBJ2-4; D gene ambiguous. The CDR3 is 13 residues long. From germline, CDR1 is LGHNA and CDR2 YSLEER. Trimming shortened V by 4 bases and J by 6 bases, and 10 bases separated the two germline ends. The CDR3 here is CASSPADGNIQYF. In nucleotides, the CDR3 is TGCGCCAGCAGCCCGGCGGACGGAAACATTCAGTACTTC.

The chain carries TRBV7-6 and TRBJ2-1, with D maybe TRBD2 (6 bases). V was shortened by 5 bases and J by 2 bases, with 16 bases between the two germline ends. CDR1 and CDR2 (germline): SGHVS, FNYEAQ. CDR3 length: 16 residues. CDR3 sequence: CASSPLEGGTYNEQFF. DNA of the CDR3: TGTGCCAGCAGCCCACTCGAAGGCGGGACCTACAATGAGCAGTTCTTC.

J is TRBJ1-1 and V is TRBV5-1; 7 nucleotides align to TRBD1. Germline loops: CDR1 SGHRS, CDR2 YFSETQ. V shed 4 bases and J 3 bases; nucleotides not matched to a gene: 6. The CDR3 has 14 residues. The CDR3 DNA reads TGCGCCAGCAGCCGACAGGGTGAAGACACTGAAGCTTTCTTT. This sequence encodes CASSRQGEDTEAFF.

The table lists this clonotype with a few counts. V and J are TRBV3-1 and TRBJ2-7; no reliable D call. V dropped 4 bases and J dropped 2 bases, with 12 bases sitting between them. Per the germline V gene, CDR1 is LGHDT and CDR2 is YNNKEL (reference sequence). The CDR3 length is 14 residues. CDR3 residues: CASSRDGVTYEQYF. The CDR3 DNA reads as TGTGCCAGCAGCCGCGATGGGGTAACCTACGAGCAGTACTTC.

This clonotype was detected only a few times. The chain is built from TRBV30 and TRBJ2-3; a weak D match, TRBD1 (6 bases). Trimming pared 7 bases from V and 6 bases from J, leaving 17 bases between. There are 13 residues in the CDR3. CDR1 and CDR2 (germline): GTSNPN, SVGIG (reference sequence). The chain's CDR3 is CAFSVGGSDTQYF. CDR3 coding DNA: TGTGCCTTCTCGGTAGGGGGAAGTGATACGCAGTATTTT.

The sample holds a few counts of this clonotype. This rearrangement joins TRBV29-1 to TRBJ2-5; no reliable D call. V was shortened by 4 bases and J by 1 base, with 22 bases between the two germline ends. The CDR3 runs 17 residues. The germline gives CDR1 SQVTM, CDR2 ANQGSEA. Here the CDR3 DNA reads TGCAGCGTTGGACGGGCAGATCTCACCCTATCCCAAGAGACCCAGTACTTC. This sequence encodes CSVGRADLTLSQETQYF. Full variable domain (missing parts from reference TRBV29-1 and TRBJ2-5): SAVISQKPSRDICQRGTSLTIQCQVDSQVTMMFWYRQQPGQSLTLIATANQGSEATYESGFVIDKFPISRPNLTFSTLTVSNMSPEDSSIYLCSVGRADLTLSQETQYFGPGTRLLVL.

Ten or more counts support this clonotype. The chain has TRBV6-6 and TRBJ1-4; the D is unclear. Trimming removed 1 base at V and 6 bases at J, with 12 bases between. Germline-derived CDR1 and CDR2 are MNHNY and SVGAGI (reference sequence). The CDR3 covers 15 residues. CDR3 residues: CASSYLSRVHEKLFF. The CDR3 region has the DNA TGTGCCAGCAGTTACTTGAGTAGGGTCCATGAAAAACTGTTTTTT.

This chain connects TRBV6-5 to TRBJ2-3, with D possibly TRBD1 on 6 matching bases. Trimming stripped 8 bases from V and 0 bases from J, with 12 bases between. This CDR3 has 14 amino acids. CDR1 and CDR2 (germline): MNHEY, SVGAGI. The CDR3 sequence: CASSPGVSTDTQYF. The DNA of the CDR3 is TGTGCCAGCTCTCCAGGGGTCAGCACAGATACGCAGTATTTT.

V and J are TRBV10-2 and TRBJ2-3; D call uncertain. The V end was cut by 5 bases, the J end by 8 bases, with 14 bases between. The length of the CDR3 is 13 residues. Germline assignment: CDR1 WSHSY and CDR2 SAAADI. The CDR3 protein is CASSQDLPGTQYF. Here the CDR3 DNA reads TGCGCCAGCAGTCAGGACCTCCCCGGTACGCAGTATTTT.

This clonotype appeared once. The chain links TRBV7-9 to TRBJ2-7, with a tentative D call TRBD2 (6 bases). CDR3 length: 14 residues. Per germline, CDR1 SEHNR and CDR2 FQNEAQ (reference sequence). The ends were cut back, 3 bases at V and 2 bases at J, with 11 bases in the middle. The CDR3 is CASSFTSLTYEQYF. Written as DNA, the CDR3 is TGTGCCAGCAGCTTTACTAGCCTTACCTACGAGCAGTACTTC.

J is TRBJ2-1 and V is TRBV5-1; TRBD2 matches at 13 bases. Germline values: CDR1 SGHRS, CDR2 YFSETQ. CDR3 size: 14 residues. V lost 4 bases and J lost 15; bases outside the gene matches: 10. The chain's CDR3 is CASSLGLAGVLGFF. CDR3 sequence (DNA): TGCGCCAGCAGCCTAGGACTAGCGGGAGTCTTAGGGTTCTTC.